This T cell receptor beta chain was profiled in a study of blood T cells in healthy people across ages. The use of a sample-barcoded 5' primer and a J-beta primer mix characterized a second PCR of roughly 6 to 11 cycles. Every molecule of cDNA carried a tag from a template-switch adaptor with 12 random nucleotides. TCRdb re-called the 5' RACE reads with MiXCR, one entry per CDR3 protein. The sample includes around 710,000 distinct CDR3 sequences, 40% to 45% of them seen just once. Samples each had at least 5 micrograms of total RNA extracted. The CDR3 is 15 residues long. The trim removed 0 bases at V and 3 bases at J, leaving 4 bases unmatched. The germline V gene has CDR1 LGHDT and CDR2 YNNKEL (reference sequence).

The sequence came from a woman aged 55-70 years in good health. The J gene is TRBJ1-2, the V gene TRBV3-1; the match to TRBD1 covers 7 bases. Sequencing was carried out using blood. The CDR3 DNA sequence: TGTGCCAGCAGCCAAGATCTGGGACAGCACTATGGCTACACCTTC. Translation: CASSQDLGQHYGYTF.